The 10 T cell receptor beta chains in this list originate from one sample, sequenced in a study of blood T cell repertoires in COVID-19. TCRdb's table, derived via immunoSEQ multiplex PCR, lists solely in-frame clones and lacks some. The sample contains around 8,800 clones, 85% to 90% of which appear only once. The sequencing input was peripheral blood. Receptors originate from a man aged 55 to 70 with acute or convalescent COVID-19.

This clone was counted once. This chain uses TRBV27 with TRBJ1-6; 8 bases match TRBD1. Unmatched junction bases numbered 3, after V lost 5 bases and J lost 6 bases. CDR3 length: 14 amino acids. Germline assignment: CDR1 MNHEY and CDR2 SMNVEV (reference sequence). The CDR3: CASSLDRVNSPLHF. The CDR3 DNA is TGTGCCAGCAGTCTGGACAGGGTTAATTCACCCCTCCACTTT.

This chain links TRBV10-2 with TRBJ1-1; the D is unclear. The CDR3 extends over 17 amino acids. V gave up 8 bases and J gave up 7 bases, with 29 bases separating them. Per the germline V gene, CDR1 is WSHSY and CDR2 is SAAADI. The CDR3 nucleotides read TGCGCCAGCGCCCCCGAAAGAGGTACCCCCTACCCCCTTGAAGCTTTCTTT. Protein product: CASAPERGTPYPLEAFF.

The chain joins TRBV20-1 to TRBJ2-3; 10 bases agree with TRBD2. The junction had 4 bases not matched to a gene; V was cut back by 3 bases and J by 1 base. Looked up from germline, CDR1 is DFQATT and CDR2 is SNEGSKA (reference sequence). CDR3 length: 15 residues. The CDR3 nucleotides read TGCAGTGCTAGTGCGACTAGCGGGCGCACAGATACGCAGTATTTT. Its protein is CSASATSGRTDTQYF.

V usage is TRBV14 and J usage is TRBJ2-3, with 7 bases identical to TRBD2. This CDR3 comprises 15 residues. CDR1 is SGHDN, CDR2 FVKESK, per germline. Germline trimming cut 2 bases from V and 4 bases from J; bases unmatched to any gene: 6. CDR3 sequence: CASSQMLAASDTQYF. CDR3 nucleotides: TGTGCCAGCAGCCAAATGCTAGCGGCATCAGATACGCAGTATTTT.

The CDR3 nucleotides are TGCGCCAGCAACAAGGGGGACACCCAGTACTTC. It codes for CASNKGDTQYF. The J gene is TRBJ2-5, the V gene TRBV5-1, with TRBD1 as a possible D gene (6 bases). Germline V CDR1 and CDR2: SGHRS, YFSETQ. This CDR3 is 11 amino acids long. Trimming removed 6 bases from V and 8 bases from J, with 11 bases in between.

The CDR3 sequence is CASSFPRRDIQYF. The CDR3 region has the DNA TGTGCCAGCAGTTTCCCCCGACGGGACATTCAGTACTTC. The rearrangement links TRBV28 to TRBJ2-4, with D unclear. V was clipped by 3 bases and J by 8 bases, with 11 bases between them. The CDR3 is made up of 13 amino acids. The V gene's germline CDR1 is MDHEN and CDR2 SYDVKM.

The J gene is TRBJ2-7, the V gene TRBV7-9; TRBD2 matches 9 bases. The CDR3 covers 17 residues. Germline V CDR1 and CDR2: SEHNR, FQNEAQ (reference sequence). The V segment lost 7 bases and the J segment 6 bases; nucleotides outside the gene matches: 19. CDR3: CASTKGLAGSRRVEQYF. In DNA, the CDR3 is TGTGCCAGCACCAAAGGGCTAGCGGGATCCCGCCGGGTCGAGCAGTACTTC.

V gene TRBV18 combines with J gene TRBJ1-1, with D perhaps matching TRBD1 (5 bases). The CDR3 length is 14 residues. The germline V gene encodes CDR1 KGHSH and CDR2 LQKENI. V lost 5 bases, J lost 2 bases, and 12 bases lay in between. CDR3 coding DNA: TGTGCCAGCTCAGGCCTAGGGGCCAACACTGAAGCTTTCTTT. It encodes CASSGLGANTEAFF. The entire variable domain, with the rest obtained from reference TRBV18 and TRBJ1-1, is as follows: NAGVMQNPRHLVRRRGQEARLRCSPMKGHSHVYWYRQLPEEGLKFMVYLQKENIIDESGMPKERFSAEFPKEGPSILRIQQVVRGDSAAYFCASSGLGANTEAFFGQGTRLTVV.

Here the CDR3 reads CATSGRQVDSNYGYTF. The DNA of the CDR3 is TGTGCCACCAGCGGACGACAGGTTGACAGTAACTATGGCTACACCTTC. The rearrangement uses TRBV15 and TRBJ1-2, with D maybe TRBD1 (6 bases). Trimming removed 5 bases at V and 1 base at J, with 17 bases between. CDR3 length: 16 residues. Germline-derived CDR1 and CDR2 are LNHNV and YYDKDF (reference sequence).

Worth noting for this clone: One junction end disagrees with the germline gene, perhaps due to a read error. This chain links TRBV25-1 with TRBJ2-1, with TRBD2 identical over 8 bases. Germline-derived CDR1 and CDR2 are MGHDK and SYGVNS. The CDR3 runs to 12 residues. CDR3 in amino acids: CASSELGTSFLF. The CDR3 bases are TGTGCCAGCAGTGAATTGGGGACTAGTTTCCTCTTC.